These 32 T cell receptor beta chains originate from one sample sequenced in a study of shared clonotypes between healthy human individuals. Using immunoSEQ multiplex PCR, the repertoire was profiled, and TCRdb retains in-frame clones only, with some absent. The repertoire holds about 530,000 clones, with about 95% as singletons. Sequenced input: naive CD4+ T cells sorted from blood. Subset of the sample: CD45RA+ positively selected. These TCRs come from a woman in her thirties in good health.

This clone was seen a single time. Here the CDR3 DNA reads TGTGCCAGCAGTCTCCGTGGGGGTAGCGGGAGTTCGCTTGAGCAGTTCTTC. Amino acid sequence: CASSLRGGSGSSLEQFF. The V call is TRBV27, the J call TRBJ2-1, with 9 nucleotides matching TRBD2. This CDR3 has 17 amino acids. Germline trimming cut 5 bases from V and 9 bases from J; bases unmatched to any gene: 17. Germline V gene data show CDR1 as MNHEY and CDR2 as SMNVEV (reference sequence).

This chain connects TRBV4-1 to TRBJ1-5, with D possibly TRBD1 on 5 matching bases. The length of the CDR3 is 17 residues. Germline V gene sequence: CDR1 MGHRA, CDR2 YSYEKL. The ends were cut back, 0 bases at V and 2 bases at J, with 14 bases in the middle. DNA of the CDR3: TGCGCCAGCAGCCAAGAGATTCTAGGGGAGCGCAATCAGCCCCAGCATTTT. Residues: CASSQEILGERNQPQHF.

The rearrangement joins TRBV9 to TRBJ2-1, with 9 bases that match TRBD2. The CDR3 totals 15 residues. CDR1 is SGDLS and CDR2 is YYNGEE in the germline V gene. Unmatched junction bases numbered 5, after V lost 4 bases and J lost 3 bases. The CDR3 DNA is TGTGCCAGCAGCCTACTAGCGGGCAGCTACAATGAGCAGTTCTTC. Protein product: CASSLLAGSYNEQFF.

A note on this clone: Other DNA sequences in this sample translate to the same CDR3. The genes are TRBV18 and TRBJ2-2, with 7 bases identical to TRBD1. The CDR3 covers 15 residues. The germline CDR1 and CDR2 sequences are KGHSH and LQKENI. The junction had 3 bases not matched to a gene; V was cut back by 3 bases and J by 2 bases. CDR3 amino acids: CASSPRQGNTGELFF. The CDR3 region has the DNA TGTGCCAGCTCACCGAGACAGGGAAACACCGGGGAGCTGTTTTTT.

This chain connects TRBV5-6 to TRBJ1-1; no firm D call. This CDR3 is 13 amino acids long. The ends were cut back, 3 bases at V and 1 base at J, with 7 bases in the middle. Germline lookup yields CDR1 SGHDT and CDR2 YYEEEE. CDR3 in amino acids: CASSSFSNTEAFF. CDR3 DNA sequence: TGTGCCAGCAGCTCTTTCTCGAACACTGAAGCTTTCTTT.

This clone was picked up one time. The chain carries TRBV5-1 and TRBJ2-7; D may be TRBD2 (5 bases). V lost 4 bases to trimming and J lost 3 bases, with 23 bases between them. The CDR3 loop spans 17 amino acids. Germline V gives CDR1 SGHRS, CDR2 YFSETQ. In DNA form, the CDR3 reads TGCGCCAGCAGCCCCCTAGGGCGAGGGATTGCGGACTACGAGCAGTACTTC. Translated: CASSPLGRGIADYEQYF.

J is TRBJ2-2 and V is TRBV18; D uncertain. The CDR3 has 13 residues. Germline assignment: CDR1 KGHSH and CDR2 LQKENI. The V gene lost 4 bases and the J gene lost 5 bases, with 8 bases spanning the gap. CDR3 in amino acids: CASSLGWTGELFF. The CDR3 region has the DNA TGTGCCAGCTCACTGGGATGGACCGGGGAGCTGTTTTTT.

The V gene is TRBV11-2, the J gene TRBJ2-7; D remains ambiguous. This CDR3 region has 13 residues. V lost 3 bases to trimming and J lost 5 bases, with 11 bases between them. CDR1 is SGHAT, CDR2 FQNNGV, per germline. The CDR3 bases are TGTGCCAGCAGCTTGACACTGGTAAACGAGCAGTACTTC. It specifies CASSLTLVNEQYF.

CDR3 DNA: TGTGCCAGCAGCCAAGTGGCAGCCCAAGAGACCCAGTACTTC. This encodes CASSQVAAQETQYF. The chain has TRBV4-2 and TRBJ2-5; D not certain. The germline V gene encodes CDR1 LGHNA and CDR2 YNFKEQ. The CDR3 runs to 14 residues. V shed 1 base and J shed 1 base, with 7 bases lying between them.

The J gene is TRBJ2-7, the V gene TRBV27; no firm D call. V lost 3 bases and J 6 bases, leaving 15 bases between the germline ends. This CDR3 comprises 14 residues. CDR1 is MNHEY and CDR2 is SMNVEV in the germline V gene (reference sequence). For the CDR3, the DNA is TGTGCCAGCAGTTTTTTGCCTGGGTCGGGCGAGCAGTACTTC. Protein: CASSFLPGSGEQYF.

V usage is TRBV30 and J usage is TRBJ2-7, with 9 bases fitting TRBD1. CDR1 is GTSNPN, CDR2 SVGIG, per germline (reference sequence). Losses at the gene ends were 8 bases for V and 4 bases for J; bases not matched to a gene: 9. There are 13 residues in the CDR3. Here the CDR3 DNA reads TGTGCCGCAAACAGGGGGCCAGCTTACGAGCAGTACTTC. Amino acids: CAANRGPAYEQYF. The full variable domain, rest sourced from reference TRBV30 and TRBJ2-7, is SQTIHQWPATLVQPVGSPLSLECTVEGTSNPNLYWYRQAAGRGLQLLFYSVGIGQISSEVPQNLSASRPQDRQFILSSKKLLLSDSGFYLCAANRGPAYEQYFGPGTRLTVT.

The chain is built from TRBV28 and TRBJ2-7; D uncertain. Germline V gene lookup returns CDR1 MDHEN and CDR2 SYDVKM. V was trimmed by 2 bases and J by 2 bases, leaving 7 bases between them. The CDR3 consists of 13 residues. CDR3 region: CASSLRQAYEQYF. In nucleotides, the CDR3 is TGTGCCAGCAGTTTACGGCAAGCCTACGAGCAGTACTTC.

The chain combines TRBV19 with TRBJ2-5, with D possibly TRBD2 on 6 matching bases. Germline lookup yields CDR1 LNHDA and CDR2 SQIVND (reference sequence). Trimming pared 6 bases from V and 5 bases from J, leaving 13 bases between. The CDR3 covers 13 residues. The CDR3 reads CASSSGSLETQYF. The CDR3 bases are TGTGCCAGTAGCTCCGGGAGCCTGGAGACCCAGTACTTC.

The CDR3 loop is CASSGAGFKNIQYF. DNA of the CDR3: TGTGCCAGTAGTGGGGCGGGGTTCAAAAACATTCAGTACTTC. The chain is built from TRBV19 and TRBJ2-4; perhaps TRBD2 as D (6 bases). This CDR3 has 14 amino acids. Germline V gene sequence: CDR1 LNHDA, CDR2 SQIVND (reference sequence). V was trimmed by 5 bases and J by 3 bases, leaving 11 bases between them.

The chain recombines TRBV5-6 with TRBJ2-7; D is ambiguous. V shed 1 base and J shed 5 bases, with 4 bases lying between them. CDR1 and CDR2 (germline): SGHDT, YYEEEE. The CDR3 loop spans 11 amino acids. CDR3 DNA: TGTGCCAGCAGCTTGAATGACGAGCAGTACTTC. Amino acids: CASSLNDEQYF.

The chain employs TRBV28 and TRBJ2-7, with 10 bases fitting TRBD1. The CDR3 loop spans 15 amino acids. CDR1 and CDR2 from the germline V gene are MDHEN and SYDVKM. V was pared by 3 bases and J by 2 bases, with 4 bases of the junction left unmatched. CDR3 sequence reads: CASSLGQGPPYEQYF. The CDR3 DNA reads as TGTGCCAGCAGTTTGGGACAGGGGCCTCCCTACGAGCAGTACTTC.

The chain is built from TRBV27 and TRBJ2-7; the match to TRBD2 covers 9 bases. Germline V CDR1 and CDR2: MNHEY, SMNVEV (reference sequence). Trimming cost V 7 bases and J 2 bases; bases outside gene matches: 6. The CDR3 is 14 amino acids. CDR3 loop: CASTRLAGTYEQYF. CDR3 DNA sequence: TGTGCCAGCACGCGGCTAGCGGGAACCTACGAGCAGTACTTC.

The CDR3 DNA reads as TGCGCCAGCAGCTTGAGGCAATATAGCACAGATACGCAGTATTTT. It yields the protein CASSLRQYSTDTQYF. This rearrangement joins TRBV5-1 to TRBJ2-3, with D unresolved. Per germline, CDR1 SGHRS and CDR2 YFSETQ. Trimming shortened V by 1 base and J by 0 bases, and 9 bases separated the two germline ends. The CDR3 has 15 residues.

The V and J genes are TRBV19 and TRBJ2-1; D not certain. Trimming stripped 10 bases from V and 0 bases from J, with 10 bases between. Per the germline V gene, CDR1 is LNHDA and CDR2 is SQIVND (reference sequence). The CDR3 length is 13 residues. CDR3 nucleotide sequence: TGTGCCACCCAATTAAGCTCCTACAATGAGCAGTTCTTC. Translating it yields CATQLSSYNEQFF. Based on the CDR3 plus reference TRBV19 and TRBJ2-1, the full variable domain is DGGITQSPKYLFRKEGQNVTLSCEQNLNHDAMYWYRQDPGQGLRLIYYSQIVNDFQKGDIAEGYSVSREKKESFPLTVTSAQKNPTAFYLCATQLSSYNEQFFGPGTRLTVL.

This sequence joins TRBV28 and TRBJ1-2; D is uncertain. Germline CDR1 MDHEN, CDR2 SYDVKM. The CDR3 contains 8 residues. The CDR3 here is CAVEGYTF. CDR3 sequence (DNA): TGTGCAGTGGAGGGCTACACCTTC.

This chain connects TRBV28 to TRBJ1-2, with D tentatively TRBD1 (6 bases). This CDR3 spans 16 amino acids. Deletions cut 4 bases from V and 0 bases from J, with 15 bases between. The V gene's germline CDR1 is MDHEN and CDR2 SYDVKM. The CDR3 DNA reads as TGTGCCAGCAGTTCCCCTAGGGGGAGCGCTAACTATGGCTACACCTTC. It is translated as CASSSPRGSANYGYTF.

V is TRBV2 and J is TRBJ2-3, with D possibly being TRBD2 (6 bases). The CDR3 has 14 residues. Germline CDR1 SNHLY, CDR2 FYNNEI. V was trimmed by 6 bases and J by 5 bases, leaving 15 bases between them. The CDR3 region has the DNA TGTGCCAGCAGCCCGGGACTGCCGTTAGATACGCAGTATTTT. This encodes CASSPGLPLDTQYF.

The gene calls are TRBV5-1 and TRBJ2-4, with a tentative D call TRBD2 (5 bases). The CDR3 length is 16 residues. Trimming pared 0 bases from V and 3 bases from J, leaving 13 bases between. The germline V gene has CDR1 SGHRS and CDR2 YFSETQ. The CDR3 nucleotides read TGCGCCAGCAGCTTGGGGCCAGGACTTTTCAAAAACATTCAGTACTTC. As protein: CASSLGPGLFKNIQYF.

The rearrangement links TRBV7-2 to TRBJ1-5; a possible D gene is TRBD1 (5 bases). Germline CDR1 and CDR2: SGHTA and FQGNSA. The CDR3 is 15 residues long. V was clipped by 1 base and J by 6 bases, with 13 bases between them. This CDR3 is CASSLGPGEVQPQHF. The CDR3 bases are TGTGCCAGCAGCTTAGGTCCGGGGGAGGTTCAGCCCCAGCATTTT.

The chain joins TRBV18 to TRBJ2-5; no reliable D call. The J call may be wrong; the DNA end is better matched by TRBJ2-7. CDR1 and CDR2 (germline): KGHSH, LQKENI. The CDR3 contains 11 residues. CDR3 protein: CASSPDIEQYF. The DNA of the CDR3 is TGTGCCAGCTCACCCGACATCGAGCAGTACTTC.

This CDR3 reads CASSRGQLGSGNTIYF. The CDR3 DNA sequence: TGTGCCAGCAGCCGCGGGCAGTTGGGCTCTGGAAACACCATATATTTT. V gene TRBV5-4 combines with J gene TRBJ1-3; D gene unclear. The CDR3 runs 16 residues. Germline V gives CDR1 SGHNT, CDR2 YYREEE (reference sequence). V was clipped by 4 bases and J by 0 bases, with 14 bases between them.

About this clone itself: Because the CDR3's place on the DNA is in doubt, the DNA is left out and the CDR3 is given as listed by TCRdb. The V call is TRBV12-1, the J call TRBJ2-1; TRBD2, the table's D call, was not compared with the DNA. TRBV12-1 is a documented pseudogene. The CDR3 is 19 residues long, counting both termini. CDR3 protein: CASSPFGLGNSGSYNEQFF.

This chain links TRBV15 with TRBJ1-1; a possible D gene is TRBD1 (6 bases). Trimming left V 0 bases short and J 10 bases short, with 18 bases between. CDR1 is LNHNV and CDR2 is YYDKDF in the germline V gene (reference sequence). The CDR3 runs 15 residues. CDR3 sequence: CATSRDSMGQGAAFF. The CDR3 DNA is TGTGCCACCAGCAGAGATAGTATGGGACAAGGCGCAGCTTTCTTT.

The V and J genes are TRBV19 and TRBJ1-4; a possible D gene is TRBD1 (5 bases). CDR3 length equals 14 residues. V lost 5 bases, J lost 4 bases, and 11 bases lay in between. CDR1 is LNHDA and CDR2 is SQIVND in the germline V gene (reference sequence). The CDR3 here is CASSDSSHNEKLFF. CDR3 coding DNA: TGTGCCAGTAGTGACAGCAGCCATAATGAAAAACTGTTTTTT.

The chain carries TRBV7-3 and TRBJ2-1, with 10 positions matching TRBD2. Germline V lookup: CDR1 SGHTA, CDR2 FQGTGA. CDR3 length: 15 residues. J was trimmed by 9 bases and V by 1 base; bases with no gene match: 6. The CDR3 region is CASSLMASGSAEQFF. As DNA, the CDR3 is TGTGCCAGCAGCTTAATGGCTAGCGGGAGTGCTGAGCAGTTCTTC. Using reference TRBV7-3 and TRBJ2-1 for the parts outside the CDR3, the full variable domain is GAGVSQTPSNKVTEKGKYVELRCDPISGHTALYWYRQSLGQGPEFLIYFQGTGAADDSGLPNDRFFAVRPEGSVSTLKIQRTERGDSAVYLCASSLMASGSAEQFFGPGTRLTVL.

The genes are TRBV28 and TRBJ2-7, with 12 bases matching TRBD2. The CDR3 spans 20 residues. The germline V gene encodes CDR1 MDHEN and CDR2 SYDVKM. J was trimmed by 7 bases and V by 4 bases; bases with no gene match: 23. CDR3 sequence reads: CASSSTGTGVRLAGGPEQYF. The CDR3 nucleotides read TGTGCCAGCAGTTCAACCGGGACAGGGGTTAGGCTAGCGGGAGGGCCTGAGCAGTACTTC.

The chain has TRBV4-2 and TRBJ2-5; D is unclear. The CDR3 runs to 14 residues. CDR1 LGHNA and CDR2 YNFKEQ come from the germline V gene. Trimming removed 5 bases from V and 4 bases from J, with 14 bases in between. The CDR3 region has the DNA TGTGCCAGCAGCGCCTTAGGAGATAGAGAGACCCAGTACTTC. This sequence encodes CASSALGDRETQYF.